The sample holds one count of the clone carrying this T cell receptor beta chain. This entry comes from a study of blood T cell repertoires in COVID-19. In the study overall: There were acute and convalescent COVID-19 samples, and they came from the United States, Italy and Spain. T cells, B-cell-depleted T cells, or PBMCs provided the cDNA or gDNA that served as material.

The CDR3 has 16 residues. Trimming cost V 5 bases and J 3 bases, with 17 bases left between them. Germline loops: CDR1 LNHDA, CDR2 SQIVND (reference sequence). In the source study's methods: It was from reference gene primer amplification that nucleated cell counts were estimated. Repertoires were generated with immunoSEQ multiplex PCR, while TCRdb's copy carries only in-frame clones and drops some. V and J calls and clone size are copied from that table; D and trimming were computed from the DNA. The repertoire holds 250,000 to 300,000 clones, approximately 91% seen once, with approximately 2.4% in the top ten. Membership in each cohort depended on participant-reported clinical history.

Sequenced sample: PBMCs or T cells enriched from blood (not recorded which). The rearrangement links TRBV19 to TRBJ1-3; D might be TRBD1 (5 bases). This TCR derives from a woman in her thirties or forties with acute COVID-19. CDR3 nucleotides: TGTGCCAGTAGTGTCCGGGGGAGAGGGTATGGAAACACCATATATTTT. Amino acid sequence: CASSVRGRGYGNTIYF.